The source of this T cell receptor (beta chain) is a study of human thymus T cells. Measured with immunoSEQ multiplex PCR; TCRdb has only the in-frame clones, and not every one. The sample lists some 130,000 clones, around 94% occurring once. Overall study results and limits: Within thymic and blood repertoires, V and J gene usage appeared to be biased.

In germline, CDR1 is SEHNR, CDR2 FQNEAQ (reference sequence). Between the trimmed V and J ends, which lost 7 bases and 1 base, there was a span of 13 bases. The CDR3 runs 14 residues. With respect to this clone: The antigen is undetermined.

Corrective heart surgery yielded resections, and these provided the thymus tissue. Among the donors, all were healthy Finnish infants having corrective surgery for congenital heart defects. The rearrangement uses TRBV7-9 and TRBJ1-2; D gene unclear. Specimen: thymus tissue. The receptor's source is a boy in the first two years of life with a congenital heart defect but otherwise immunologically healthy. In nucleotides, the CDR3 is TGTGCCAGCACCCCGTTTGGAGTTAACTATGGCTACACCTTC. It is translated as CASTPFGVNYGYTF.